This T cell receptor (beta chain) is from a study of cytomegalovirus exposure and HLA in healthy donors. In the PCR, 60 Vbeta and 13 Jbeta primers were used. TCRdb's table, derived via immunoSEQ multiplex PCR, lists solely in-frame clones and lacks some. This table has about 170,000 clones, around 80% appearing once. There are 13 residues in the CDR3. V shed 5 bases, J shed 7 bases, and the junction held 10 bases outside the gene matches. Germline CDR1 is GTSNPN and CDR2 is SVGIG (reference sequence). The TCR originated in a boy aged 2-15 years in good health and CMV-seronegative. Source material: PBMCs. This chain links TRBV30 with TRBJ1-2, with TRBD1 matching 7 bases. The CDR3 DNA sequence: TGTGCCTGGGGTGAGACGACAGGGTCTGGCTACACCTTC. Residues: CAWGETTGSGYTF. The whole variable domain, remainder taken from reference TRBV30 and TRBJ1-2, is SQTIHQWPATLVQPVGSPLSLECTVEGTSNPNLYWYRQAAGRGLQLLFYSVGIGQISSEVPQNLSASRPQDRQFILSSKKLLLSDSGFYLCAWGETTGSGYTFGSGTRLTVV.